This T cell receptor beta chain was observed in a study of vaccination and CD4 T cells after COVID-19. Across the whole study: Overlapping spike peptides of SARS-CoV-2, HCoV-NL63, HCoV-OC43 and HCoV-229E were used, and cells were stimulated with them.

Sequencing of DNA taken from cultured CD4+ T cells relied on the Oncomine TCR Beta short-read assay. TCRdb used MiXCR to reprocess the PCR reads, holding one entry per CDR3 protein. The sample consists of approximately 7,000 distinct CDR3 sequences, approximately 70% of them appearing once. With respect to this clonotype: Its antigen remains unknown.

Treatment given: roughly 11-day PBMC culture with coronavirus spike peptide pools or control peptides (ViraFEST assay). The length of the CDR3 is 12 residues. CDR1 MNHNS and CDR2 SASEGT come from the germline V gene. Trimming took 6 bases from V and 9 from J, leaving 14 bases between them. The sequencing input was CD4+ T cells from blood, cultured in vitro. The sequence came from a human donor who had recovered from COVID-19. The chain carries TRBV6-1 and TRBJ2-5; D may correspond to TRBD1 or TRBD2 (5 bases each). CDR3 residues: CASSDKVGAQYF. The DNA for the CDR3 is TGTGCCAGCAGCGACAAAGTGGGGGCCCAGTACTTC.